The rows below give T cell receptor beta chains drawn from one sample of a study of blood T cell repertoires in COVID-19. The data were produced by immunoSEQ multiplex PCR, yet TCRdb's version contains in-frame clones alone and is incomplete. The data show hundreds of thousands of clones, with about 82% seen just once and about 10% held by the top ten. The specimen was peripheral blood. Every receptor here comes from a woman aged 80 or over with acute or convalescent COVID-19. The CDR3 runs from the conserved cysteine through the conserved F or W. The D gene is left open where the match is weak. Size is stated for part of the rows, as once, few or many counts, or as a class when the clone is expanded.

CDR3nt: TGTGCCAGCAGCTTCACCGCGCCGGGGAACACTGAAGCTTTCTTT; CDR3aa: CASSFTAPGNTEAFF; j_gene: TRBJ1-1; d_gene: NA; abundance: NA; v_gene: TRBV7-3
CDR3nt: TGTGCCAGCAGCAATCGAGGTGCCTATGGCTACACCTTC; CDR3aa: CASSNRGAYGYTF; j_gene: TRBJ1-2; d_gene: NA; abundance: NA; v_gene: TRBV21-1
CDR3nt: TGTGCCAGCAGGGAGTTAAGGGACAGCCGCCAAGAGACCCAGTACTTC; CDR3aa: CASRELRDSRQETQYF; j_gene: TRBJ2-5; d_gene: NA; abundance: NA; v_gene: TRBV21-1
CDR3nt: TGTGCCAGCAGTCCGACTTTGGCGGGGATGGGTGGAGCGCTCTTC; CDR3aa: CASSPTLAGMGGALF; j_gene: TRBJ2-1; d_gene: NA; abundance: NA; v_gene: TRBV6-5
CDR3nt: TGTGCCAGCAGCCTTGACGGGAATTCACCCCTCCACTTT; CDR3aa: CASSLDGNSPLHF; j_gene: TRBJ1-6; d_gene: NA; abundance: NA; v_gene: TRBV14
CDR3nt: TGTGCCAGCAGTTTCAGCGGGGGGGCCGGAGATACGCAGTATTTT; CDR3aa: CASSFSGGAGDTQYF; j_gene: TRBJ2-3; d_gene: TRBD2; abundance: once; v_gene: TRBV6-2/TRBV6-3
CDR3nt: TGCGCCAGCAGCCAGGACAGGGGCAACTATGGCTACACCTTC; CDR3aa: CASSQDRGNYGYTF; j_gene: TRBJ1-2; d_gene: TRBD1; abundance: NA; v_gene: TRBV5-1
CDR3nt: TGCGCCAGCAGCCACCATATCCGGGACACCCGCGGAGCTTTCTTT; CDR3aa: CASSHHIRDTRGAFF; j_gene: TRBJ1-1; d_gene: NA; abundance: few; v_gene: TRBV4-1
CDR3nt: TGTGCCAGCAGCCTTAGCTTGAGCACAGATACGCAGTATTTT; CDR3aa: CASSLSLSTDTQYF; j_gene: TRBJ2-3; d_gene: NA; abundance: few; v_gene: TRBV3-1/TRBV3-2
CDR3nt: TGTGCCAGCAGCTTAGCGGGGACAGGAAAGGCGGCGTACGAGCAGTACTTC; CDR3aa: CASSLAGTGKAAYEQYF; j_gene: TRBJ2-7; d_gene: TRBD1; abundance: NA; v_gene: TRBV11-2
CDR3nt: TGTGCCAGCAGCCAGTTCCTCACAGATACGCAGTATTTT; CDR3aa: CASSQFLTDTQYF; j_gene: TRBJ2-3; d_gene: NA; abundance: NA; v_gene: TRBV3-1/TRBV3-2
CDR3nt: TGTGCCAGTAGCCCGGGACTAGGAGACATTCAGTACTTC; CDR3aa: CASSPGLGDIQYF; j_gene: TRBJ2-4; d_gene: TRBD2; abundance: NA; v_gene: TRBV19
CDR3nt: TGTGCCAGCAGCGGACAGTACGAGCAGTACTTC; CDR3aa: CASSGQYEQYF; j_gene: TRBJ2-7; d_gene: NA; abundance: NA; v_gene: TRBV7-9
CDR3nt: TGTGCCAGCAGCCAAGACCGGGACACACTGGGCTACACCTTC; CDR3aa: CASSQDRDTLGYTF; j_gene: TRBJ1-2; d_gene: NA; abundance: once; v_gene: TRBV4-2
CDR3nt: TGTGCCAGCAGCTTTGGAACATCGGGTTATTCACCCCTCCACTTT; CDR3aa: CASSFGTSGYSPLHF; j_gene: TRBJ1-6; d_gene: NA; abundance: NA; v_gene: TRBV7-9
CDR3nt: TGTGCCAGTACCCGGGAAGGGAGCTACGAGCAGTACTTC; CDR3aa: CASTREGSYEQYF; j_gene: TRBJ2-7; d_gene: NA; abundance: NA; v_gene: TRBV19
CDR3nt: TGTGCCAGCAGCTTAGTGTCGGGTCTAGCGGGACTTGAGCAGTTCTTC; CDR3aa: CASSLVSGLAGLEQFF; j_gene: TRBJ2-1; d_gene: TRBD2; abundance: NA; v_gene: TRBV11-2
CDR3nt: TGTGCCAGCAGCTTAACTTTACCCGGGGAGCTGTTTTTT; CDR3aa: CASSLTLPGELFF; j_gene: TRBJ2-2; d_gene: NA; abundance: NA; v_gene: TRBV7-9
CDR3nt: TGTGCCACCAGCAGAGATCTCGCGGGAGTCGGGGAGACCCAGTACTTC; CDR3aa: CATSRDLAGVGETQYF; j_gene: TRBJ2-5; d_gene: TRBD2; abundance: NA; v_gene: TRBV15
CDR3nt: TGTGCCAGCAGCTCCGGTTCGGTACAAGAGACCCAGTACTTC; CDR3aa: CASSSGSVQETQYF; j_gene: TRBJ2-5; d_gene: NA; abundance: NA; v_gene: TRBV5-6
CDR3nt: TGTGCCAGCAGCCCTTATGGCTTTTCTAACTATGGCTACACCTTC; CDR3aa: CASSPYGFSNYGYTF; j_gene: TRBJ1-2; d_gene: NA; abundance: NA; v_gene: TRBV7-2
CDR3nt: TGTGCCTGGAGTGCGGACAGGGTCGCCGGAAACACCATATATTTT; CDR3aa: CAWSADRVAGNTIYF; j_gene: TRBJ1-3; d_gene: TRBD1; abundance: once; v_gene: TRBV30
CDR3nt: TGTGCCACCAGCAGAGACACAGGGTCGGGAAACACCATATATTTT; CDR3aa: CATSRDTGSGNTIYF; j_gene: TRBJ1-3; d_gene: NA; abundance: NA; v_gene: TRBV15
CDR3nt: TGTGCCAGCAGCTTAGTTTCTGGGGGCGCAGATACGCAGTATTTT; CDR3aa: CASSLVSGGADTQYF; j_gene: TRBJ2-3; d_gene: NA; abundance: NA; v_gene: TRBV11-3
CDR3nt: TGTGCCAGCAGCCTCATGGGAGGGAGGACTAATGAAAAACTGTTTTTT; CDR3aa: CASSLMGGRTNEKLFF; j_gene: TRBJ1-4; d_gene: NA; abundance: few; v_gene: TRBV2
CDR3nt: TGTGCCAGCAGTGACTCCAACAGGGGCTCCAATCAGCCCCAGCATTTT; CDR3aa: CASSDSNRGSNQPQHF; j_gene: TRBJ1-5; d_gene: TRBD1; abundance: NA; v_gene: TRBV6-2/TRBV6-3
CDR3nt: TGTGCCAGTAGGACCGGGACAGGGAGCAATCAGCCCCAGCATTTT; CDR3aa: CASRTGTGSNQPQHF; j_gene: TRBJ1-5; d_gene: TRBD1; abundance: NA; v_gene: TRBV19
CDR3nt: TGTGCCAGCAGCAGAGAGGGACAGATGAACACTGAAGCTTTCTTT; CDR3aa: CASSREGQMNTEAFF; j_gene: TRBJ1-1; d_gene: NA; abundance: NA; v_gene: TRBV21-1
CDR3nt: TGTGCCAGCAGCCAACGGACAGGGGGCCACTATGGCTACACCTTC; CDR3aa: CASSQRTGGHYGYTF; j_gene: TRBJ1-2; d_gene: TRBD1; abundance: few; v_gene: TRBV3-1/TRBV3-2
CDR3nt: TGTGCCAGCAGCTTAGCGGGCAGGGTCACAGATACGCAGTATTTT; CDR3aa: CASSLAGRVTDTQYF; j_gene: TRBJ2-3; d_gene: NA; abundance: NA; v_gene: TRBV7-2
CDR3nt: TGTGCCAGCAGGCAGCAGGGGGCAACTAATGAAAAACTGTTTTTT; CDR3aa: CASRQQGATNEKLFF; j_gene: TRBJ1-4; d_gene: TRBD1; abundance: NA; v_gene: TRBV6-6
CDR3nt: TGTGCCAGCAGTGAAGGGTCAGGGTTGGCTAGCGGGAAGAGCTCCTACGAGCAGTACTTC; CDR3aa: CASSEGSGLASGKSSYEQYF; j_gene: TRBJ2-7; d_gene: TRBD2; abundance: NA; v_gene: TRBV2
CDR3nt: TGTGCCAGTAGTACCCATCAGGGGGAAGGTCAGCCCCAGCATTTT; CDR3aa: CASSTHQGEGQPQHF; j_gene: TRBJ1-5; d_gene: TRBD1; abundance: few; v_gene: TRBV19
CDR3nt: TGTGCCAGCAGCTCCCGACAGGGAGGTAATTCACCCCTCCACTTT; CDR3aa: CASSSRQGGNSPLHF; j_gene: TRBJ1-6; d_gene: TRBD1; abundance: NA; v_gene: TRBV7-2
CDR3nt: TGTGCCTGGACATTCCCTAATGAAAAACTGTTTTTT; CDR3aa: CAWTFPNEKLFF; j_gene: TRBJ1-4; d_gene: NA; abundance: NA; v_gene: TRBV30
CDR3nt: TGTGCCAGTAACCCCGGGGCCAAAAACATTCAGTACTTC; CDR3aa: CASNPGAKNIQYF; j_gene: TRBJ2-4; d_gene: NA; abundance: NA; v_gene: TRBV19
CDR3nt: TGTGCCAGCGGGGCCTCCTACGAGCAGTACTTC; CDR3aa: CASGASYEQYF; j_gene: TRBJ2-7; d_gene: NA; abundance: NA; v_gene: TRBV28
CDR3nt: TGTGCCATCAGTGAGTCAAGAGAGTCTAACTATGGCTACACCTTC; CDR3aa: CAISESRESNYGYTF; j_gene: TRBJ1-2; d_gene: NA; abundance: NA; v_gene: TRBV10-3
CDR3nt: TGTGCCAGTACCGGGACTAGCGACTTAGGGGAGACCCAGTACTTC; CDR3aa: CASTGTSDLGETQYF; j_gene: TRBJ2-5; d_gene: TRBD2; abundance: NA; v_gene: TRBV19
CDR3nt: TGTGCCAGCAGCGTAGGTGAGACAGGGGGACGTACTGAAGCTTTCTTT; CDR3aa: CASSVGETGGRTEAFF; j_gene: TRBJ1-1; d_gene: TRBD1; abundance: NA; v_gene: TRBV9
CDR3nt: TGTGCCAGCAGCCTTTCTGCACAGTCTTACAAGAACTATGGCTACACCTTC; CDR3aa: CASSLSAQSYKNYGYTF; j_gene: TRBJ1-2; d_gene: NA; abundance: NA; v_gene: TRBV27
CDR3nt: TGTGCCAGCAGTTACCGGGCCAGCGGGGGGTCTAATGAGCAGTTCTTC; CDR3aa: CASSYRASGGSNEQFF; j_gene: TRBJ2-1; d_gene: TRBD2; abundance: NA; v_gene: TRBV6-2/TRBV6-3
CDR3nt: TGCGCCAGCAGCCCTGGAGGGGCCAGCACAGATACGCAGTATTTT; CDR3aa: CASSPGGASTDTQYF; j_gene: TRBJ2-3; d_gene: NA; abundance: once; v_gene: TRBV4-3
CDR3nt: TGTGCCATCGGAGCCCGAGAACAAGAGACCCAGTACTTC; CDR3aa: CAIGAREQETQYF; j_gene: TRBJ2-5; d_gene: NA; abundance: NA; v_gene: TRBV10-3
CDR3nt: TGTGCCAGCAGCGTAGTAATGAACACTGAAGCTTTCTTT; CDR3aa: CASSVVMNTEAFF; j_gene: TRBJ1-1; d_gene: NA; abundance: NA; v_gene: TRBV7-3
CDR3nt: TGCGCCAGCAACTCCGCAGGGCCTAGCACAGATACGCAGTATTTT; CDR3aa: CASNSAGPSTDTQYF; j_gene: TRBJ2-3; d_gene: NA; abundance: NA; v_gene: TRBV5-1
CDR3nt: TGTGCCAGCAGCCGTGGGGCCACTCAACTGTTTTTT; CDR3aa: CASSRGATQLFF; j_gene: TRBJ1-4; d_gene: NA; abundance: NA; v_gene: TRBV3-1/TRBV3-2
CDR3nt: TGTGCCAGCAGCTTAGGTTCCTTGGGCGGGGTAGAGACCCAGTACTTC; CDR3aa: CASSLGSLGGVETQYF; j_gene: TRBJ2-5; d_gene: NA; abundance: NA; v_gene: TRBV11-3